This is a list of T cell receptor beta chains from one sample in a study of OX40 agonist ivuxolimab in advanced cancers. Sequencing used immunoSEQ multiplex PCR; TCRdb keeps in-frame clones, though not all of them. Of about 27,000 clones in the sample, approximately 86% were seen once. Material: CD4+ or CD8+ T cells sorted from blood, obtained in a trial of the OX40 agonist ivuxolimab. Receptors were obtained from an adult with an advanced solid tumor such as melanoma, head and neck, liver or kidney cancer. The CDR3 runs from the conserved cysteine through the conserved F or W.

V: TRBV5-5; J: TRBJ2-2; CDR3: CASSQKGTGGAGGELFF
V: TRBV5-6; J: TRBJ2-3; CDR3: CASSLAFVGDTQYF
V: TRBV7-3; J: TRBJ2-1; CDR3: CASGIAGGDNEQFF
V: TRBV19; J: TRBJ2-7; CDR3: CASSMTDSSYEQYF
V: TRBV27; J: TRBJ2-5; CDR3: CASSLSGEETQYF
V: TRBV27; J: TRBJ1-6; CDR3: CASSLSKSGSPLHF
V: TRBV2; J: TRBJ1-1; CDR3: CASSYTGMNTEAFF
V: TRBV19; J: TRBJ2-3; CDR3: CASRGGEGPATDTQYF
V: TRBV5-1; J: TRBJ2-5; CDR3: CASSLEDGILETQYF
V: TRBV21-1; J: TRBJ2-1; CDR3: CASSKGAGGRNEQFF
V: TRBV27; J: TRBJ1-1; CDR3: CASSLLRDTLNTEAFF
V: TRBV7-3; J: TRBJ2-3; CDR3: CASRDPTGLAGGHNADTQYF
V: TRBV29-1; J: TRBJ2-4; CDR3: CSFLVEWKNDIQYF
V: TRBV27; J: TRBJ2-7; CDR3: CASSSGVFTYEQYF
V: TRBV7-9; J: TRBJ2-6; CDR3: CASSLVPGQGSGANVLTF
V: TRBV27; J: TRBJ2-5; CDR3: CASSRGTEETQYF
V: TRBV4-1; J: TRBJ2-5; CDR3: CASSQDDPGLEQETQYF
V: TRBV6-6; J: TRBJ2-7; CDR3: CASSYSAYEQYF
V: TRBV9; J: TRBJ2-5; CDR3: CASSVGRLAAQETQYF
V: TRBV7-2; J: TRBJ1-2; CDR3: CASSLTQALHYGYTF
V: TRBV9; J: TRBJ2-7; CDR3: CASSVGGDRGYEQYF
V: TRBV7-3; J: TRBJ2-3; CDR3: CASGAVGSTDTQYF
V: TRBV18; J: TRBJ2-3; CDR3: CASSPYGGFVKDTQYF
V: TRBV9; J: TRBJ1-1; CDR3: CASSAGTWDEAFF
V: TRBV6-6; J: TRBJ2-3; CDR3: CASSYFVSADTQYF
V: TRBV5-1; J: TRBJ2-7; CDR3: CASSLAAGGPEQYF
V: TRBV9; J: TRBJ1-4; CDR3: CASSVGGGPNEKLFF